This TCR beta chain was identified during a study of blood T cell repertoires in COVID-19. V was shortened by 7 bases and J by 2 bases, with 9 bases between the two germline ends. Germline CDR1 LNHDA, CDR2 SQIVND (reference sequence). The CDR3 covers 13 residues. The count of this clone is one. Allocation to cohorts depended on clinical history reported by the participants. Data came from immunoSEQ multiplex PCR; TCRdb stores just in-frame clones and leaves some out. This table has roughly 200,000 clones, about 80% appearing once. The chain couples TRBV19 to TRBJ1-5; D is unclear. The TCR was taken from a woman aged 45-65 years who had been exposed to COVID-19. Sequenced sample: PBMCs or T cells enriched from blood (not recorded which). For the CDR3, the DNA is TGTGCCAGTACTGTGTCGGGCAATCAGCCCCAGCATTTT. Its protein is CASTVSGNQPQHF. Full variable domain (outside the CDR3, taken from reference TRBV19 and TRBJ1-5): DGGITQSPKYLFRKEGQNVTLSCEQNLNHDAMYWYRQDPGQGLRLIYYSQIVNDFQKGDIAEGYSVSREKKESFPLTVTSAQKNPTAFYLCASTVSGNQPQHFGDGTRLSIL.